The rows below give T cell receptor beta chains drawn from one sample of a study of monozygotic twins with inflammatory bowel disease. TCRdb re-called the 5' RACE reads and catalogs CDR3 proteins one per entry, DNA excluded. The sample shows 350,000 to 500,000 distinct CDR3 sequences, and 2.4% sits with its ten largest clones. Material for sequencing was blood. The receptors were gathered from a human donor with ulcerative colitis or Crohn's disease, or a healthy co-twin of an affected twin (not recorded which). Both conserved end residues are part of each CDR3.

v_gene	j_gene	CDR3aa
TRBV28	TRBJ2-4	CASVGLGLAGPLAKNIQYF
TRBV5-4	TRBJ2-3	CASRGGGRRDTQYF
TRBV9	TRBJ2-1	CASSVALADNEQFF
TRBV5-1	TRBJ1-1	CASSSPGQSEAFF
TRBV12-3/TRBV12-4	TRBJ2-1	CASSPLGTGTNEQFF
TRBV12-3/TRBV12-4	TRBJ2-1	CASNGGPSSCNEQFF
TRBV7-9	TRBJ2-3	CASSLGDRYADTQYF
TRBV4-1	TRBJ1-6	CASSQQSGGALHF
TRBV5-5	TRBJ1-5	CASSLAGRGQPQHF
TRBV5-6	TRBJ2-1	CASSYGTSGNEQFF
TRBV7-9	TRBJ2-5	CASSSRQGVEETQYF